Listed below are T cell receptor beta chains from one sample, sequenced in a study of T cells after somatic rescue of genetic block. Measured with immunoSEQ multiplex PCR; TCRdb has only the in-frame clones, and not every one. The sample yields 7,500 or so clones, 81% seen once. The source material was peripheral blood mononuclear cells (PBMCs). These receptors were obtained from a boy between 10 and 17 years old. CDR3s include the opening cysteine and the closing phenylalanine or tryptophan. The D gene is left open where the match is weak. A row's size may be missing; if present it is once, few, many or a size class.

CASRTVAGPADTQYF | TGTGCCAGCAGAACAGTAGCGGGACCGGCAGATACGCAGTATTTT | - | TRBJ2-3 | TRBV6-1 | TRBD2
CASSLFLTGRETQYF | TGTGCCAGCAGCTTATTCCTGACGGGCAGGGAGACCCAGTACTTC | once | TRBJ2-5 | TRBV7-9 | -
CATSRDKRSGGRAIQETQYF | TGTGCCACCAGCAGAGATAAACGGTCTGGCGGGAGGGCCATCCAAGAGACCCAGTACTTC | - | TRBJ2-5 | TRBV15 | TRBD2
CATSRDLAKNPINYGYTF | TGTGCCACCAGCAGAGATTTGGCAAAAAATCCGATAAACTATGGCTACACCTTC | - | TRBJ1-2 | TRBV15 | -
CASSYSRTNYGYTF | TGTGCCAGCAGTTACTCGAGGACTAACTATGGCTACACCTTC | once | TRBJ1-2 | TRBV6-5 | -
CSAPRDTGELFF | TGCAGCGCTCCAAGGGACACCGGGGAGCTGTTTTTT | few | TRBJ2-2 | TRBV29-1 | -
CASSLDRPGETQYF | TGCGCCAGCAGCTTGGATAGGCCGGGAGAGACCCAGTACTTC | - | TRBJ2-5 | TRBV5-1 | -
CATDSGGTEAFF | TGTGCCACCGACAGCGGGGGGACTGAAGCTTTCTTT | - | TRBJ1-1 | TRBV2 | -
CASSDLGYTEAFF | TGTGCCAGCAGTGACCTTGGATACACTGAAGCTTTCTTT | - | TRBJ1-1 | TRBV6-1 | -
CASQLRGSDLKYF | TGTGCCAGCCAACTAAGGGGGTCCGATTTAAAGTACTTC | - | TRBJ2-5 | TRBV11-2 | -
CSVKQGATGEAFF | TGCAGCGTGAAACAGGGGGCCACGGGTGAAGCTTTCTTT | few | TRBJ1-1 | TRBV29-1 | TRBD1
CASSYRAGPPYEQYF | TGTGCCAGCAGTTACCGAGCGGGACCCCCCTACGAGCAGTACTTC | few | TRBJ2-7 | TRBV6-5 | TRBD2
CASSLGANQETQYF | TGCGCCAGCAGCTTGGGGGCTAACCAAGAGACCCAGTACTTC | once | TRBJ2-5 | TRBV5-1 | -
CASSPNIARTGELFF | TGTGCCAGCAGCCCTAATATAGCGCGGACCGGGGAGCTGTTTTTT | - | TRBJ2-2 | TRBV7-6 | -
CASEGQETQYF | TGTGCCAGCGAAGGGCAAGAGACCCAGTACTTC | - | TRBJ2-5 | TRBV7-3 | -
CASTRTEKNTIYF | TGTGCCAGCACTAGGACAGAGAAAAACACCATATATTTT | - | TRBJ1-3 | TRBV7-2 | -
CASSPGGTGQEQYF | TGTGCCAGCTCCCCAGGGGGGACCGGGCAGGAGCAGTACTTC | medium-sized | TRBJ2-7 | TRBV18 | -
CASSSPWDNQPQHF | TGTGCCAGCAGCTCACCCTGGGATAATCAGCCCCAGCATTTT | - | TRBJ1-5 | TRBV7-8 | -
CASSLVQGANYEQYF | TGTGCCAGCAGCTTGGTACAGGGAGCTAACTACGAGCAGTACTTC | - | TRBJ2-7 | TRBV5-6 | -
CASSFGGNIQYF | TGTGCCAGCAGCTTCGGGGGGAACATTCAGTACTTC | - | TRBJ2-4 | TRBV5-6 | TRBD2
CASSSPRQGEAFF | TGTGCCAGCAGCTCTCCGAGGCAGGGGGAAGCTTTCTTT | - | TRBJ1-1 | TRBV11-3 | -
CASNRDGGETQYF | TGTGCCAGTAACAGGGATGGTGGAGAGACCCAGTACTTC | - | TRBJ2-5 | TRBV2 | -
CASSLRAGGGDTQYF | TGTGCCAGCAGCTTACGAGCGGGGGGCGGGGATACGCAGTATTTT | few | TRBJ2-3 | TRBV11-2 | TRBD2
CASSPLWGLEETQYF | TGTGCCAGCTCACCACTATGGGGCCTCGAAGAGACCCAGTACTTC | - | TRBJ2-5 | TRBV18 | -
CASSTGTGYGYTF | TGTGCCAGCAGTACCGGGACAGGCTATGGCTACACCTTC | - | TRBJ1-2 | TRBV2 | TRBD1
CASSPIGAENIQYF | TGCGCCAGCAGCCCAATCGGGGCAGAAAACATTCAGTACTTC | - | TRBJ2-4 | TRBV4-3 | -
CASNRDRGHNEQFF | TGTGCCAGCAACCGGGACAGAGGGCACAATGAGCAGTTCTTC | - | TRBJ2-1 | TRBV9 | TRBD1
CASTAAILGNSPLHF | TGTGCCAGTACCGCAGCTATCCTCGGAAATTCACCCCTCCACTTT | - | TRBJ1-6 | TRBV19 | -
CASSYGGGGNIQYF | TGTGCCAGTAGCTATGGCGGGGGGGGAAACATTCAGTACTTC | - | TRBJ2-4 | TRBV19 | TRBD2
CASSFRTSGGADTQYF | TGTGCCAGCAGTTTCAGGACTAGCGGGGGGGCGGATACGCAGTATTTT | - | TRBJ2-3 | TRBV6-5 | TRBD2
CASSQDLSELSTDTQYF | TGCGCCAGCAGCCAAGATCTTTCTGAGCTTAGCACAGATACGCAGTATTTT | few | TRBJ2-3 | TRBV4-3 | -